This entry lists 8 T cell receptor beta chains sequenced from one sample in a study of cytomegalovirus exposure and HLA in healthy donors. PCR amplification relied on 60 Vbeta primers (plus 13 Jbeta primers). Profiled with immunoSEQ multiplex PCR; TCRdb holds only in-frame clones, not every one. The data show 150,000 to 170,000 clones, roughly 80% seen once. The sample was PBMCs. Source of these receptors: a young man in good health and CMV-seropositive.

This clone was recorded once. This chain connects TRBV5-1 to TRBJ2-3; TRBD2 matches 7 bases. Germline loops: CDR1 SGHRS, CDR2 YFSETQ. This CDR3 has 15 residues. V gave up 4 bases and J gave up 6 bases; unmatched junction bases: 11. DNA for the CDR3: TGCGCCAGCAGCCCTTTCCGGGAGGCGGCGGATACGCAGTATTTT. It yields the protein CASSPFREAADTQYF.

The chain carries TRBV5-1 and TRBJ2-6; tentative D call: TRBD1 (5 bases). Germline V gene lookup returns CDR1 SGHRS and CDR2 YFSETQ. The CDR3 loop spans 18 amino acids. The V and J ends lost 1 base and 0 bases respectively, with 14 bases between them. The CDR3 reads CASSLLTGTYSGANVLTF. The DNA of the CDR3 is TGCGCCAGCAGCTTGCTTACAGGAACCTACTCTGGGGCCAACGTCCTGACTTTC. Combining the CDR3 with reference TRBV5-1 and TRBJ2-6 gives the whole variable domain KAGVTQTPRYLIKTRGQQVTLSCSPISGHRSVSWYQQTPGQGLQFLFEYFSETQRNKGNFPGRFSGRQFSNSRSEMNVSTLELGDSALYLCASSLLTGTYSGANVLTFGAGSRLTVL.

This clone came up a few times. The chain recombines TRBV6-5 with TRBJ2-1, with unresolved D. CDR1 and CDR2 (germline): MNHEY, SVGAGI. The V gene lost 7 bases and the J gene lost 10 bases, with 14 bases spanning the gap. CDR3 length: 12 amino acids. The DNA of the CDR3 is TGTGCCAGCAAGTCAGCGTCCCTCGAGCAGTTCTTC. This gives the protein CASKSASLEQFF.

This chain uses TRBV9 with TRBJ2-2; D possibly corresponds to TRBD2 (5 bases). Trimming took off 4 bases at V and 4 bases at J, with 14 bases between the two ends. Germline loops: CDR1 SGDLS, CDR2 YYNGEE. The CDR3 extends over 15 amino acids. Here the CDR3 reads CASSQGHGSTGELFF. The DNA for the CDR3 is TGTGCCAGCAGCCAAGGGCATGGGAGCACCGGGGAGCTGTTTTTT.

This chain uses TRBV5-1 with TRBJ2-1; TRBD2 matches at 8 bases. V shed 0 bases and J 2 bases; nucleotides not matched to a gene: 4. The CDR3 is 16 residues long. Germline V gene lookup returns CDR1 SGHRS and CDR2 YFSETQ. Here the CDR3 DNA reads TGCGCCAGCAGCTTGGTTCTAGCGGGTGCCTACAATGAGCAGTTCTTC. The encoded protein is CASSLVLAGAYNEQFF.

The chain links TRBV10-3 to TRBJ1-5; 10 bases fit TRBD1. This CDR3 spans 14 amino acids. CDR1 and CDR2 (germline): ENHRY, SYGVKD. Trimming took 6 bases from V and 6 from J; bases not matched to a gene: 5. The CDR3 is CAISPTGGSQPQHF. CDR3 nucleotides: TGTGCCATCAGCCCGACAGGGGGCTCTCAGCCCCAGCATTTT.

Here the CDR3 reads CASSPGTSLWTQYF. CDR3 bases: TGTGCCAGCAGTCCAGGGACTAGCCTTTGGACCCAGTACTTC. This rearrangement joins TRBV28 to TRBJ2-5, with 9 bases fitting TRBD2. Germline CDR1 MDHEN, CDR2 SYDVKM. The CDR3 covers 14 residues. V shed 5 bases and J 7 bases; nucleotides not matched to a gene: 8.

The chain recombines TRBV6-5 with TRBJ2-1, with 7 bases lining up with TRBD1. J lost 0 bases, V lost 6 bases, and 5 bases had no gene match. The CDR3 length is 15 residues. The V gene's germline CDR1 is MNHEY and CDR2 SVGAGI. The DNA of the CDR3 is TGTGCCAGCAGCCTAACAGGGGCCTCCTACAATGAGCAGTTCTTC. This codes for CASSLTGASYNEQFF.